This T cell receptor beta chain originates from a study of spatial heterogeneity in lung cancer. Study at large: Sequencing covered available follow-up PBMC samples collected a median of about 22 months after resection.

The junction had 2 bases not matched to a gene; V was cut back by 3 bases and J by 0 bases. The CDR3 has 14 residues. Germline lookup yields CDR1 GTSNPN and CDR2 SVGIG (reference sequence). The time point is: blood at routine non-recurrence follow-up after resection. A unique molecular identifier was carried by every single TCR cDNA molecule. TCRdb reanalysed the 5' RACE reads using MiXCR and keeps one entry per CDR3 protein. The sample records about 94,000 distinct CDR3 sequences, roughly 21% being singletons. This chain connects TRBV30 to TRBJ2-1, with TRBD2 identical over 7 bases. The clonotype was recovered from a male donor with early-stage non-small cell lung cancer. The sequencing used PBMCs, collected at follow-up. The CDR3 reads CAWRGGSSYNEQFF. CDR3 DNA: TGTGCCTGGAGGGGAGGGAGCTCCTACAATGAGCAGTTCTTC.